One sample yielded the 10 T cell receptor beta chains listed below, sequenced in a study of control samples from healthy donors and cancer patients. Assay used: immunoSEQ multiplex PCR; TCRdb lists only in-frame clones, some missing. The sample holds tens of thousands of clones; roughly 82% are singletons and the top ten take approximately 2.9%. The sample was PBMCs. The source is a woman aged 45-65 years with lung cancer.

This rearrangement joins TRBV11-2 to TRBJ1-1; 8 bases line up with TRBD1. The CDR3 covers 15 residues. V trimming: 4 bases; J trimming: 3 bases; junction bases outside the gene matches: 7. Looked up from germline, CDR1 is SGHAT and CDR2 is FQNNGV. CDR3 bases: TGTGCCAGCAGCTCCCGAACAGGGGGGTACACTGAAGCTTTCTTT. Translated: CASSSRTGGYTEAFF.

The V and J genes are TRBV28 and TRBJ1-1; D is ambiguous. This CDR3 spans 11 amino acids. V dropped 1 base and J dropped 7 bases, with 4 bases sitting between them. The germline gives CDR1 MDHEN, CDR2 SYDVKM. CDR3 loop: CASSLFGEAFF. The CDR3, as DNA: TGTGCCAGCAGTTTATTCGGTGAAGCTTTCTTT.

This chain connects TRBV5-1 to TRBJ2-2; the match to TRBD1 covers 7 bases. The V and J ends lost 2 bases and 1 base, in that order; junction bases with no gene match: 5. The germline V gene encodes CDR1 SGHRS and CDR2 YFSETQ. The CDR3 is 16 amino acids. The CDR3 loop is CASSFGRDRNTGELFF. The CDR3 coding sequence is TGCGCCAGCAGCTTCGGAAGGGACAGGAACACCGGGGAGCTGTTTTTT.

The V and J genes are TRBV6-5 and TRBJ2-7; D unclear. V gave up 6 bases and J gave up 3 bases, with 15 bases separating them. Germline-derived CDR1 and CDR2 are MNHEY and SVGAGI. The CDR3 is 14 amino acids. The CDR3 bases are TGTGCCAGCAGCTCAGCTTCCCTTGACTACGAGCAGTACTTC. This gives the protein CASSSASLDYEQYF.

V usage is TRBV10-3 and J usage is TRBJ1-5; D remains unclear. From germline, CDR1 is ENHRY and CDR2 SYGVKD. V lost 6 bases and J lost 6, with 12 bases in between. The CDR3 runs to 13 residues. For the CDR3, the DNA is TGTGCCATCAGGGGAAGTTTATCTCAGCCCCAGCATTTT. It translates to CAIRGSLSQPQHF.

In DNA, the CDR3 is TGTGCCAGCTCACCTCGACAGGGTGATAACACAGATACGCAGTATTTT. This gives the protein CASSPRQGDNTDTQYF. The genes are TRBV18 and TRBJ2-3; 7 bases are a match to TRBD1. The J segment lost 2 bases and the V segment lost 3 bases, leaving 8 bases of the junction unmatched. Germline V lookup: CDR1 KGHSH, CDR2 LQKENI. CDR3 length: 16 residues.

This clone was seen more than once but under ten times. V usage is TRBV5-6 and J usage is TRBJ2-7, with 8 positions matching TRBD2. This CDR3 is 15 amino acids long. V dropped 4 bases and J dropped 6; count of bases not matched to a gene: 12. Germline CDR1 SGHDT, CDR2 YYEEEE. The CDR3 loop reads CASSLISGAAFEQYF. In DNA form, the CDR3 reads TGTGCCAGCAGCCTGATTAGCGGGGCGGCGTTCGAGCAGTACTTC.

The chain has TRBV7-9 and TRBJ2-1; 8 nucleotides align to TRBD2. The CDR3 contains 15 residues. V trimming: 1 base; J trimming: 7 bases; junction bases outside the gene matches: 6. The V gene's germline CDR1 is SEHNR and CDR2 FQNEAQ (reference sequence). The CDR3 bases are TGTGCCAGCAGCTTAGGCGGGGGGCGAGAGAATGAGCAGTTCTTC. It codes for CASSLGGGRENEQFF. Full variable domain (missing parts from reference TRBV7-9 and TRBJ2-1): DTGVSQNPRHKITKRGQNVTFRCDPISEHNRLYWYRQTLGQGPEFLTYFQNEAQLEKSRLLSDRFSAERPKGSFSTLEIQRTEQGDSAMYLCASSLGGGRENEQFFGPGTRLTVL.

This chain connects TRBV5-1 to TRBJ1-3, with no clear D. This CDR3 is 16 amino acids long. V lost 4 bases to trimming and J lost 0 bases, with 14 bases between them. The germline gives CDR1 SGHRS, CDR2 YFSETQ. The CDR3 here is CASSLDGPHSGNTIYF. The CDR3 bases are TGCGCCAGCAGCCTGGACGGACCGCACTCTGGAAACACCATATATTTT.

The chain combines TRBV11-2 with TRBJ1-1, with D tentatively TRBD1 (6 bases). Germline V gene data show CDR1 as SGHAT and CDR2 as FQNNGV. CDR3 length: 15 amino acids. V dropped 6 bases and J dropped 4 bases, with 18 bases sitting between them. The CDR3 spells CASSLYRDGGTEAFF. The CDR3, as DNA: TGTGCCAGCAGTTTATACAGGGACGGCGGCACTGAAGCTTTCTTT.